One sample yielded the 29 T cell receptor beta chains listed below, sequenced in a study of T cell repertoires in cytomegalovirus infection. TCRdb re-analysed the reads in MiXCR, keeping a single row per CDR3 protein. The repertoire consists of around 800,000 distinct CDR3 sequences, with approximately 32% occurring once and the leading ten covering roughly 12%. These receptors' targets are unknown. The material sequenced was cultured CD8+ T cells from PBMCs, taken from culture after CMV antigen stimulation. The receptors originated from a human donor in good health (CMV status not recorded). Some clones in this sample may be carry-over from other donors' samples.

This clonotype was observed a few times. This rearrangement joins TRBV5-1 to TRBJ2-3; TRBD1 matches 9 bases. The germline V gene encodes CDR1 SGHRS and CDR2 YFSETQ. With 7 bases clipped from V and 7 bases from J, the junction kept 13 bases outside the gene matches. CDR3 size: 15 residues. The CDR3 sequence is CASRTRDRDSYTQYF. The CDR3 DNA reads TGCGCCAGCCGAACCCGGGACAGGGACTCTTATACGCAGTATTTT. Supplemented by reference TRBV5-1 and TRBJ2-3, the full variable domain reads KAGVTQTPRYLIKTRGQQVTLSCSPISGHRSVSWYQQTPGQGLQFLFEYFSETQRNKGNFPGRFSGRQFSNSRSEMNVSTLELGDSALYLCASRTRDRDSYTQYFGPGTRLTVL.

A few counts support this clonotype. The J gene is TRBJ1-4, the V gene TRBV2; unclear D gene. This CDR3 is 13 amino acids long. Looked up from germline, CDR1 is SNHLY and CDR2 is FYNNEI. The V and J ends lost 8 bases and 4 bases respectively, with 11 bases between them. For the CDR3, the DNA is TGTGCCAGCGAACAGAGATTTAATGAAAAACTGTTTTTT. The encoded protein is CASEQRFNEKLFF. The full variable domain, completed using reference TRBV2 and TRBJ1-4, is EPEVTQTPSHQVTQMGQEVILRCVPISNHLYFYWYRQILGQKVEFLVSFYNNEISEKSEIFDDQFSVERPDGSNFTLKIRSTKLEDSAMYFCASEQRFNEKLFFGSGTQLSVL.

This clonotype was seen at least ten times. Here the CDR3 reads CASSQTASTDTQYF. The CDR3 nucleotides read TGTGCCAGCAGCCAGACAGCTAGCACAGATACGCAGTATTTT. The gene calls are TRBV12-3 or TRBV12-4 and TRBJ2-3, with D possibly being TRBD1 (5 bases). The CDR3 is made up of 14 amino acids. The V gene lost 6 bases and the J gene lost 0 bases, with 10 bases spanning the gap.

This chain connects TRBV7-8 to TRBJ1-5, with D possibly being TRBD1 (5 bases). The V end lost 5 bases, the J end lost 0 bases, and 14 bases lay between the germline ends. CDR1 and CDR2 from the germline V gene are SGHVS and FQNEAQ. This CDR3 has 16 amino acids. CDR3 sequence reads: CASSPWTKYSNQPQHF. CDR3 sequence (DNA): TGTGCCAGCAGCCCCTGGACAAAATATAGCAATCAGCCCCAGCATTTT.

This chain uses TRBV5-6 with TRBJ1-1; D may be TRBD1 (6 bases). CDR1 and CDR2 from the germline V gene are SGHDT and YYEEEE. Trimming took off 1 base at V and 2 bases at J, with 12 bases between the two ends. CDR3 length equals 15 residues. In DNA, the CDR3 is TGTGCCAGCAGCTTGTCATGGGACACCAACACTGAAGCTTTCTTT. Translated, it gives CASSLSWDTNTEAFF.

This clonotype was detected a few times. This chain joins TRBV5-6 and TRBJ2-7; the D gene is possibly TRBD2 (5 bases). The germline V gene encodes CDR1 SGHDT and CDR2 YYEEEE. V lost 3 bases and J lost 6, with 7 bases in between. This CDR3 is built from 11 residues. This chain's CDR3 is CASSYAGEQYF. CDR3 sequence (DNA): TGTGCCAGCAGCTACGCGGGCGAGCAGTACTTC.

The rearrangement joins TRBV7-8 to TRBJ1-4; 7 bases are shared with TRBD1. The trim removed 5 bases at V and 3 bases at J, leaving 9 bases unmatched. CDR3 size: 16 residues. CDR1 and CDR2 (germline): SGHVS, FQNEAQ. The CDR3: CASSQSNRGPNEKLFF. DNA for the CDR3: TGTGCCAGCAGCCAGTCAAACAGGGGTCCTAATGAAAAACTGTTTTTT.

About this clonotype: A read error is possible here, since a much larger clone lies one base away. V usage is TRBV7-6 and J usage is TRBJ1-6; D call uncertain. The CDR3 spans 13 residues. The V gene's germline CDR1 is SGHVS and CDR2 FNYEAQ. CDR3 residues: CTSSPETNSPLHF. For the CDR3, the DNA is TGTACCAGCAGCCCAGAGACAAATTCACCCCTCCACTTT.

This clonotype was recorded at least ten times. This chain connects TRBV6-1 to TRBJ1-2; D is ambiguous. This CDR3 has 15 amino acids. The V and J ends lost 3 bases and 7 bases respectively, with 18 bases between them. Per germline, CDR1 MNHNS and CDR2 SASEGT. CDR3 residues: CASSDGLLNGGGYTF. Written as DNA, the CDR3 is TGTGCCAGCAGTGACGGACTTTTAAATGGAGGTGGCTACACCTTC.

This chain uses TRBV7-4 with TRBJ2-2; 11 bases are a match to TRBD1. With 5 bases clipped from V and 0 bases from J, the junction kept 5 bases outside the gene matches. This CDR3 is 17 amino acids long. The germline CDR1 and CDR2 sequences are SGHVT and SQSDAQ. The CDR3 region is CASSPRTGGANTGELFF. The DNA for the CDR3 is TGTGCCAGCAGCCCCCGGACAGGGGGCGCGAACACCGGGGAGCTGTTTTTT.

This clonotype was seen repeatedly, ten times or more. V is TRBV5-4 and J is TRBJ1-2; D remains unclear. The germline V and J ends were trimmed by 4 bases and 4 bases, with 11 bases remaining between them. Germline V gives CDR1 SGHNT, CDR2 YYREEE (reference sequence). The CDR3 spans 13 residues. CDR3 loop: CASSVDGSYGYTF. In DNA, the CDR3 is TGTGCCAGCAGCGTGGATGGGAGCTATGGCTACACCTTC.

This clonotype has a handful of counts. The chain employs TRBV28 and TRBJ2-1, with D unresolved. The germline gives CDR1 MDHEN, CDR2 SYDVKM. V was cut by 5 bases and J by 6 bases, with 17 bases left in between. This CDR3 spans 15 amino acids. CDR3 nucleotides: TGTGCCAGCAGTCCCTGGTCCCGTTTGGGCAATGAGCAGTTCTTC. This encodes CASSPWSRLGNEQFF. Drawing the rest from reference TRBV28 and TRBJ2-1, the complete variable domain is DVKVTQSSRYLVKRTGEKVFLECVQDMDHENMFWYRQDPGLGLRLIYFSYDVKMKEKGDIPEGYSVSREKKERFSLILESASTNQTSMYLCASSPWSRLGNEQFFGPGTRLTVL.

The rearrangement uses TRBV7-4 and TRBJ2-4; TRBD1 is a possible D gene (6 bases). Trimming pared 4 bases from V and 2 bases from J, leaving 15 bases between. CDR1 is SGHVT, CDR2 SQSDAQ, per germline. This CDR3 has 16 amino acids. The chain's CDR3 is CASSSKGVYTKNIQYF. The CDR3 DNA sequence: TGTGCCAGCAGCTCGAAGGGGGTATATACCAAAAACATTCAGTACTTC.

The rearrangement uses TRBV6-6 and TRBJ2-1, with 10 positions matching TRBD2. J gave up 6 bases and V 4 bases, and 6 bases lay outside the gene matches. Germline-derived CDR1 and CDR2 are MNHNY and SVGAGI (reference sequence). This CDR3 is built from 15 residues. The CDR3 sequence is CASSSTGTSVNEQFF. For the CDR3, the DNA is TGTGCCAGCAGTTCCACCGGGACTAGCGTCAATGAGCAGTTCTTC.

This clonotype was seen ten or more times. This chain uses TRBV11-3 with TRBJ1-1, with 8 nucleotides matching TRBD1. The CDR3 covers 20 residues. Germline V CDR1 and CDR2: SGHNT, YENEEA. The V and J ends lost 5 bases and 0 bases, in that order; junction bases with no gene match: 20. The CDR3 DNA reads TGTGCCAGCAGCCTGAAATGGACAGGGAAAATGCCTATCATGAACACTGAAGCTTTCTTT. Its protein is CASSLKWTGKMPIMNTEAFF.

This clonotype was recorded only once. The chain employs TRBV7-2 and TRBJ1-5; TRBD1 matches 7 bases. The germline V gene encodes CDR1 SGHTA and CDR2 FQGNSA. The length of the CDR3 is 14 residues. V shed 5 bases and J 7 bases; nucleotides not matched to a gene: 8. The CDR3: CASSPDRDGQPQHF. The CDR3 DNA is TGTGCCAGCAGCCCAGACAGGGACGGGCAGCCCCAGCATTTT. Combining the CDR3 with reference TRBV7-2 and TRBJ1-5 gives the whole variable domain GAGVSQSPSNKVTEKGKDVELRCDPISGHTALYWYRQSLGQGLEFLIYFQGNSAPDKSGLPSDRFSAERTGGSVSTLTIQRTQQEDSAVYLCASSPDRDGQPQHFGDGTRLSIL.

This clonotype was observed a few times. The junction shows a germline mismatch at one end, possibly a read error. The chain is built from TRBV7-6 and TRBJ2-7; D perhaps matches TRBD1 (6 bases). The CDR3 consists of 13 residues. Per germline, CDR1 SGHVS and CDR2 FNYEAQ. CDR3 coding DNA: TGTGCTAGCAGCCCCAGGGGTACCTACGAGCAGTACTTC. Its protein product is CASSPRGTYEQYF. Drawing the rest from reference TRBV7-6 and TRBJ2-7, the complete variable domain is GAGVSQSPRYKVTKRGQDVALRCDPISGHVSLYWYRQALGQGPEFLTYFNYEAQQDKSGLPNDRFSAERPEGSISTLTIQRTEQRDSAMYRCASSPRGTYEQYFGPGTRLTVT.

This clonotype was seen more than once but under ten times. The chain links TRBV6-1 to TRBJ2-2; D not resolved. Germline V lookup: CDR1 MNHNS, CDR2 SASEGT. The ends were cut back, 7 bases at V and 6 bases at J, with 15 bases in the middle. The CDR3 totals 14 residues. The CDR3 here is CASMPVFSPGELFF. DNA of the CDR3: TGTGCCAGCATGCCCGTCTTCAGTCCCGGGGAGCTGTTTTTT.

V is TRBV5-5 and J is TRBJ2-1; maybe TRBD1 (5 bases). This CDR3 is built from 16 residues. Germline V gene lookup returns CDR1 SGHKS and CDR2 YYEKEE (reference sequence). The V and J ends lost 2 bases and 0 bases respectively, with 12 bases between them. Here the CDR3 reads CASSFSDSSSYNEQFF. The DNA for the CDR3 is TGTGCCAGCAGCTTCTCAGACAGTAGCTCCTACAATGAGCAGTTCTTC.

The genes are TRBV27 and TRBJ2-1, with 7 bases matching TRBD1. The CDR3 length is 17 residues. Trimming cost V 4 bases and J 7 bases; bases outside gene matches: 16. Germline loops: CDR1 MNHEY, CDR2 SMNVEV (reference sequence). Here the CDR3 reads CASSSHKTGRLTNEQFF. CDR3 DNA: TGTGCCAGCAGTTCGCATAAGACAGGGAGATTGACTAATGAGCAGTTCTTC.

V is TRBV11-2 and J is TRBJ1-2, with unresolved D. The CDR3 is 14 amino acids. In germline, CDR1 is SGHAT, CDR2 FQNNGV. V dropped 2 bases and J dropped 4 bases, with 11 bases sitting between them. CDR3 DNA sequence: TGTGCCAGCAGCTTAAGTGGGGAGGTCTATGGCTACACCTTC. It translates to CASSLSGEVYGYTF.

This rearrangement joins TRBV19 to TRBJ1-1, with 10 bases lining up with TRBD1. The germline V gene encodes CDR1 LNHDA and CDR2 SQIVND (reference sequence). J lost 0 bases, V lost 5 bases, and 9 bases had no gene match. This CDR3 contains 17 residues. CDR3 residues: CASSPRDRGFVNTEAFF. Written as DNA, the CDR3 is TGTGCCAGTAGTCCAAGGGACAGGGGATTTGTGAACACTGAAGCTTTCTTT.

The chain couples TRBV27 to TRBJ1-2, with D unresolved. CDR3 length: 14 residues. Trimming took 4 bases from V and 0 from J, leaving 9 bases between them. Germline V gives CDR1 MNHEY, CDR2 SMNVEV (reference sequence). CDR3 nucleotides: TGTGCCAGCAGTTCGACCGCAGCTAACTATGGCTACACCTTC. It codes for CASSSTAANYGYTF.

V and J are TRBV2 and TRBJ1-1; D possibly corresponds to TRBD1 (6 bases). The CDR3 is made up of 13 amino acids. The ends were cut back, 6 bases at V and 6 bases at J, with 14 bases in the middle. Per the germline V gene, CDR1 is SNHLY and CDR2 is FYNNEI. This chain's CDR3 is CASRNRVRAEAFF. The CDR3 bases are TGTGCCAGCAGGAACAGGGTCCGGGCTGAAGCTTTCTTT.

This chain joins TRBV29-1 and TRBJ2-1, with TRBD2 identical over 10 bases. The V segment lost 5 bases and the J segment 2 bases; nucleotides outside the gene matches: 3. Germline CDR1 and CDR2: SQVTM and ANQGSEA. This CDR3 is 14 amino acids long. The CDR3 region is CSVTSGITYNEQFF. Here the CDR3 DNA reads TGCAGCGTTACTAGCGGGATTACCTACAATGAGCAGTTCTTC.

This clonotype appeared many times. The J gene is TRBJ1-4, the V gene TRBV7-6, with D perhaps TRBD1 (6 bases). CDR3 length: 18 amino acids. Between the trimmed V and J ends, which lost 5 bases and 0 bases, there was a span of 19 bases. Germline CDR1 SGHVS, CDR2 FNYEAQ. The CDR3: CASSVGGVGTTTNEKLFF. Here the CDR3 DNA reads TGTGCCAGCAGCGTCGGGGGCGTGGGCACCACAACTAATGAAAAACTGTTTTTT.

The chain employs TRBV6-5 and TRBJ1-2; no firm D call. Germline values: CDR1 MNHEY, CDR2 SVGAGI. The CDR3 runs to 12 residues. Trimming left V 10 bases short and J 4 bases short, with 13 bases between. For the CDR3, the DNA is TGTGCCACCAGGAGGGATATCTATGGCTACACCTTC. This translates into CATRRDIYGYTF.

This sequence joins TRBV15 and TRBJ2-7, with 9 positions matching TRBD2. Looked up from germline, CDR1 is LNHNV and CDR2 is YYDKDF (reference sequence). The V segment lost 4 bases and the J segment 0 bases; nucleotides outside the gene matches: 10. This CDR3 has 17 residues. CDR3 sequence (DNA): TGTGCCACCAGCATCGCCTTTATTAGCGGGAGCTCCTACGAGCAGTACGTC. The encoded protein is CATSIAFISGSSYEQYV.

The chain recombines TRBV11-2 with TRBJ2-7; D not certain. With 2 bases removed from V and 6 bases from J, the gap between germline ends came to 11 bases. Looked up from germline, CDR1 is SGHAT and CDR2 is FQNNGV. CDR3 length equals 13 residues. The CDR3 DNA sequence: TGTGCCAGCAGCTTAATCACACGGAGCGAGCAGTACTTC. The encoded protein is CASSLITRSEQYF.